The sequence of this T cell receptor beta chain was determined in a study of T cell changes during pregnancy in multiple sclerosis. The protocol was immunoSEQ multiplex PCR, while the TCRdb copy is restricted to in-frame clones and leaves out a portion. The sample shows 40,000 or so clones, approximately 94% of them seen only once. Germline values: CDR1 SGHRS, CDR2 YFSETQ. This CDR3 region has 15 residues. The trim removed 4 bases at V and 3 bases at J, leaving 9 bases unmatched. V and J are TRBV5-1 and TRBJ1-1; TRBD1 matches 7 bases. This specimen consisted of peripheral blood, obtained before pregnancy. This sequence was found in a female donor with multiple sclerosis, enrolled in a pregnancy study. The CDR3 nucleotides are TGCGCCAGCAGCAGCCTGACAGGGTTGGACACTGAAGCTTTCTTT. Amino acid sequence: CASSSLTGLDTEAFF.